Listed here is a single T cell receptor (beta chain). This specimen belongs to a study of blood T cell repertoires in COVID-19. For the study at large: The United States, Italy and Spain provided the acute and convalescent COVID-19 samples.

CDR3 length equals 13 residues. Germline V gene data show CDR1 as SGHKS and CDR2 as YYEKEE (reference sequence). Trimming removed 4 bases from V and 8 bases from J; junction bases left unmatched: 6. The repertoire was sequenced with immunoSEQ multiplex PCR; TCRdb's copy has only in-frame clones and lacks some. The sample lists roughly 430,000 clones, roughly 90% occurring once. V is TRBV5-5 and J is TRBJ2-1; 7 positions agree with TRBD2. The sequence derives from a woman aged 40 to 50 with acute COVID-19. The specimen was PBMCs or T cells enriched from blood (not recorded which). CDR3 sequence (DNA): TGTGCCAGCAGCAATTGGACTAGGGATGAGCAGTTCTTC. Amino acid sequence: CASSNWTRDEQFF. The variable domain in full, completed from reference TRBV5-5 and TRBJ2-1, reads DAGVTQSPTHLIKTRGQQVTLRCSPISGHKSVSWYQQVLGQGPQFIFQYYEKEERGRGNFPDRFSARQFPNYSSELNVNALLLGDSALYLCASSNWTRDEQFFGPGTRLTVL.